Listed here are 21 T cell receptor beta chains from one sample, sequenced in a study of regulatory T cells in long-lasting Graves disease. Documented time point: newly diagnosed GD, antithyroid drugs for less than 3 months. After RNA was extracted from PBMCs, the TCR library was made from it. HTBI primers from iRepertoire and Arm-PCR of CDR3 regions yielded the TCR beta libraries. In TCRdb, the multiplex PCR reads were re-called with MiXCR into one record per CDR3 protein. The profile shows 680,000 or so distinct CDR3 sequences, 16% of them singletons. These data were also reused for a study on T cells in Graves' hyperthyroidism and ophthalmopathy.

The specimen comprised peripheral blood mononuclear cells (PBMCs), sampled at new diagnosis, from a patient treated with antithyroid drugs. These receptors were collected from a young woman with Graves disease.

The sample holds a few counts of this clonotype. The chain links TRBV6-2 or TRBV6-3 to TRBJ1-1, with a possible D match to TRBD1 (5 bases). This CDR3 has 16 amino acids. V was trimmed by 7 bases and J by 10 bases, leaving 28 bases between them. Germline CDR1 and CDR2: MNHEY and SVGEGT. The CDR3 protein is CASMRVGVTGGGRAFF. In DNA form, the CDR3 reads TGTGCCAGCATGAGGGTAGGGGTTACTGGGGGGGGAAGAGCTTTCTTT.

This clonotype was observed a handful of times. The chain has TRBV4-1 and TRBJ2-7; 9 bases line up with TRBD1. This CDR3 region has 15 residues. Germline V gene sequence: CDR1 MGHRA, CDR2 YSYEKL. The V segment lost 4 bases and the J segment 5 bases; nucleotides outside the gene matches: 9. The CDR3 nucleotides are TGCGCCAGCAGCCGTCGCCCGGGACAGGGAGACGAGCAGTACTTC. It specifies CASSRRPGQGDEQYF.

This clonotype was counted at least ten times. V and J are TRBV27 and TRBJ2-5, with TRBD2 identical over 12 bases. V was pared by 5 bases and J by 4 bases, with 8 bases of the junction left unmatched. Germline CDR1 is MNHEY and CDR2 is SMNVEV (reference sequence). This CDR3 has 16 amino acids. Written as DNA, the CDR3 is TGTGCCAGCAGTCCCAGACTAGCGGGAGCACGAGAGACCCAGTACTTC. The encoded protein is CASSPRLAGARETQYF.

The table lists this clonotype with many counts. The chain employs TRBV10-3 and TRBJ2-5; TRBD1 aligns across 8 bases. The CDR3 is made up of 16 amino acids. V shed 2 bases, J shed 5 bases, and the junction held 10 bases outside the gene matches. CDR1 ENHRY and CDR2 SYGVKD come from the germline V gene. The CDR3 DNA reads TGTGCCATCAGTGAGAGACAGGGGTTGAGGGGGGAGACCCAGTACTTC. Residues: CAISERQGLRGETQYF.

This clonotype has just one count. Since a much larger clone is just one base distant, this may be a read error. The chain has TRBV20-1 and TRBJ2-1; TRBD2 agrees at 10 bases. Germline CDR1 DFQATT, CDR2 SNEGSKA (reference sequence). The CDR3 totals 16 residues. CDR3 loop: CSTKTGTSEFYNERFF. CDR3 in DNA: TGCAGTACCAAGACCGGGACTAGCGAATTCTACAATGAGCGGTTCTTC.

In DNA, the CDR3 is TGTGCCAGCAGTGAAGGAGTAGGTGGCTACACCTTC. Translating gives CASSEGVGGYTF. The V call is TRBV6-1, the J call TRBJ1-2, with D unclear. Per the germline V gene, CDR1 is MNHNS and CDR2 is SASEGT. Between the trimmed V and J ends, which lost 1 base and 7 bases, there was a span of 7 bases. CDR3 length equals 12 residues.

This chain joins TRBV6-4 and TRBJ1-2; D is possibly TRBD1 (6 bases). The CDR3 spans 18 residues. The V gene's germline CDR1 is MRHNA and CDR2 SNTAGT. Trimming stripped 6 bases from V and 4 bases from J, with 27 bases between. CDR3 sequence reads: CASRRSTTGHASFYGYTF. As DNA, the CDR3 is TGTGCCAGCAGGAGATCAACCACGGGACACGCATCCTTCTATGGCTACACCTTC.

The sample holds many counts of this clonotype. The gene calls are TRBV7-2 and TRBJ2-3, with 8 bases fitting TRBD2. The V gene end was trimmed by 8 bases and the J gene end by 3 bases; junction bases not matched to a gene: 19. Germline CDR1 and CDR2: SGHTA and FQGNSA. The CDR3 sequence is 18 residues long. CDR3 in DNA: TGTGCCAGCGCTAGGGGGGTCGGGAGGGCCAGTAAAACAGATACGCAGTATTTT. This codes for CASARGVGRASKTDTQYF.

The chain links TRBV10-3 to TRBJ1-5, with TRBD1 matching over 7 bases. The CDR3 spans 14 residues. V was pared by 4 bases and J by 5 bases, with 5 bases of the junction left unmatched. In germline, CDR1 is ENHRY, CDR2 SYGVKD. CDR3 nucleotides: TGTGCCATCAGTGGGGACAGTACCTATCAGCCCCAGCATTTT. Residues: CAISGDSTYQPQHF.

This clonotype has a single count. The rearrangement links TRBV28 to TRBJ2-1; TRBD2 aligns across 8 bases. Germline CDR1 MDHEN, CDR2 SYDVKM. The CDR3 extends over 16 amino acids. J lost 3 bases, V lost 6 bases, and 10 bases had no gene match. This CDR3 reads CASSNRLARDYNEQFF. The CDR3, as DNA: TGTGCCAGCAGCAACAGACTAGCGAGAGACTACAATGAGCAGTTCTTC.

As regards this clonotype: This may stem from a read error, because a much larger clone lies one nucleotide away. Here the CDR3 reads CASSSKGAGRGFSEAFF. In DNA, the CDR3 is TGCGCCAGCAGCTCCAAGGGAGCGGGACGGGGGTTTTCTGAAGCTTTCTTT. The gene calls are TRBV5-1 and TRBJ1-1; D might be TRBD1 (5 bases). Germline CDR1 reads SGHRS; CDR2 reads YFSETQ. The V and J ends lost 3 bases and 6 bases respectively, with 24 bases between them. This CDR3 region has 17 residues. The entire variable domain, with the rest obtained from reference TRBV5-1 and TRBJ1-1, is as follows: KAGVTQTPRYLIKTRGQQVTLSCSPISGHRSVSWYQQTPGQGLQFLFEYFSETQRNKGNFPGRFSGRQFSNSRSEMNVSTLELGDSALYLCASSSKGAGRGFSEAFFGQGTRLTVV.

The genes are TRBV5-6 and TRBJ1-2; D is perhaps TRBD1 (5 bases). Trimming left V 2 bases short and J 4 bases short, with 15 bases between. CDR3 size: 15 residues. Germline values: CDR1 SGHDT, CDR2 YYEEEE. The CDR3 coding sequence is TGTGCCAGCAGCTTTCTCGGGGACGGGCTCTATGGCTACACCTTC. Encoded protein: CASSFLGDGLYGYTF.

This clonotype showed up many times. The chain recombines TRBV28 with TRBJ2-1, with 11 positions matching TRBD2. The CDR3 loop spans 14 amino acids. Germline lookup yields CDR1 MDHEN and CDR2 SYDVKM. V was pared by 7 bases and J by 8 bases, with 7 bases of the junction left unmatched. Here the CDR3 reads CASKGLAEGDEQFF. The DNA of the CDR3 is TGTGCCAGCAAGGGACTAGCGGAAGGCGATGAGCAGTTCTTC.

As concerns this clonotype: A much larger clone lies one base from this, so it may be a read error. The genes are TRBV2 and TRBJ2-7; 10 bases fit TRBD1. Germline V gene lookup returns CDR1 SNHLY and CDR2 FYNNEI. This CDR3 has 15 amino acids. The chain's CDR3 is CTSSPAGTGAYEQYF. In DNA form, the CDR3 reads TGTACCAGCAGCCCGGCCGGGACAGGGGCCTACGAGCAGTACTTC.

This clonotype was detected only a few times. The gene calls are TRBV7-8 and TRBJ2-2; TRBD2 aligns across 7 bases. In germline, CDR1 is SGHVS, CDR2 FQNEAQ. The CDR3 has 17 residues. J gave up 0 bases and V 5 bases, and 9 bases lay outside the gene matches. The CDR3 is CASSAGLETPNTGELFF. In DNA form, the CDR3 reads TGTGCCAGCAGCGCCGGACTAGAAACCCCGAACACCGGGGAGCTGTTTTTT.

On this clonotype: This clone may be a read error of a much larger clone one base away. This rearrangement joins TRBV7-2 to TRBJ1-5, with D possibly being TRBD1 (5 bases). Germline V gene lookup returns CDR1 SGHTA and CDR2 FQGNSA. The CDR3 spans 14 residues. Trimming took 4 bases from V and 4 from J, leaving 11 bases between them. CDR3 sequence: CASSSRELNQPQHF. The CDR3 bases are TGTGCCAGCAGCTCCAGGGAATTGAATCAGCCCCAGCATTTT.

This clonotype occurred many times. J is TRBJ1-5 and V is TRBV12-3 or TRBV12-4; D remains ambiguous. The CDR3 consists of 11 residues. V was clipped by 5 bases and J by 5 bases, with 4 bases between them. As DNA, the CDR3 is TGTGCCAGCAGTATCCATCAGCCCCAGCATTTT. Residues: CASSIHQPQHF.

This clonotype was detected a few times. The chain has TRBV19 and TRBJ1-5, with D hard to call. Germline V gene data show CDR1 as LNHDA and CDR2 as SQIVND (reference sequence). The CDR3 extends over 15 amino acids. The germline V and J ends were trimmed by 4 bases and 3 bases, with 13 bases remaining between them. The CDR3 is CASSKWQIDNQPQHF. The CDR3 nucleotides read TGTGCCAGTAGTAAGTGGCAGATTGACAATCAGCCCCAGCATTTT.

This clonotype was seen more than once but under ten times. The CDR3 loop is CASRPEPGLAYEQFF. The CDR3 bases are TGTGCCAGCAGACCTGAACCGGGACTAGCGTATGAGCAGTTCTTC. The gene calls are TRBV6-1 and TRBJ2-1; TRBD2 matches 10 bases. V shed 6 bases and J 8 bases; nucleotides not matched to a gene: 10. The CDR3 consists of 15 residues. CDR1 is MNHNS, CDR2 SASEGT, per germline.

This clonotype has more than one count but fewer than ten. The V and J genes are TRBV9 and TRBJ1-5; maybe TRBD1 (5 bases). Trimming took off 0 bases at V and 3 bases at J, with 10 bases between the two ends. Germline loops: CDR1 SGDLS, CDR2 YYNGEE. The CDR3 extends over 15 amino acids. The CDR3 region is CASSVVGTANQPQHF. CDR3 nucleotides: TGTGCCAGCAGCGTAGTAGGGACGGCCAATCAGCCCCAGCATTTT.

There are many counts of this clonotype. J is TRBJ2-1 and V is TRBV6-1; D may be TRBD2 (6 bases). V lost 7 bases to trimming and J lost 1 base, with 11 bases between them. This CDR3 is built from 14 residues. Germline assignment: CDR1 MNHNS and CDR2 SASEGT. CDR3 loop: CASKTGVSYNEQFF. The CDR3 bases are TGTGCCAGCAAAACGGGAGTATCCTACAATGAGCAGTTCTTC.